Listed here are 29 T cell receptor beta chains from one sample, sequenced in a study of T cell repertoires in cytomegalovirus infection. Using its own MiXCR run on the reads, TCRdb lists one record per CDR3 protein. The sample holds about 360,000 distinct CDR3 sequences, about a sixth seen once. Input material: PBMCs. These receptors all stem from a human donor in good health (CMV status not recorded). Some clones in this sample may be carry-over from other donors' samples.

This clonotype showed up many times. This rearrangement joins TRBV7-9 to TRBJ2-3, with 10 bases lining up with TRBD1. The CDR3 runs 15 residues. The J segment lost 6 bases and the V segment lost 5 bases, leaving 8 bases of the junction unmatched. Germline V gene sequence: CDR1 SEHNR, CDR2 FQNEAQ (reference sequence). For the CDR3, the DNA is TGTGCCAGCAGCCTCGGGACAGGGGAGACGGATACGCAGTATTTT. It codes for CASSLGTGETDTQYF.

The J gene is TRBJ2-5, the V gene TRBV6-8, with 10 bases that match TRBD2. Germline CDR1 and CDR2: MNHGY and SAAAGT. V gave up 2 bases and J gave up 1 base; unmatched junction bases: 7. The CDR3 extends over 17 amino acids. The CDR3 here is CASSYVAASGSQETQYF. The CDR3 bases are TGTGCCAGCAGTTACGTGGCGGCTAGCGGGAGCCAAGAGACCCAGTACTTC.

This clonotype was counted ten times or more. The chain employs TRBV7-2 and TRBJ2-7; 8 positions agree with TRBD2. The CDR3 runs to 20 residues. CDR1 and CDR2 (germline): SGHTA, FQGNSA. V was pared by 2 bases and J by 3 bases, with 21 bases of the junction left unmatched. CDR3 protein: CASSLSYLSGVLLADYEQYF. CDR3 sequence (DNA): TGTGCCAGCAGCTTATCCTATTTAAGTGGGGTGCTACTAGCGGACTACGAGCAGTACTTC.

The gene calls are TRBV11-2 and TRBJ2-2, with a tentative D call TRBD2 (6 bases). V dropped 5 bases and J dropped 0 bases, with 10 bases sitting between them. The CDR3 runs 15 residues. In germline, CDR1 is SGHAT, CDR2 FQNNGV. The CDR3 loop reads CASSAGPTNTGELFF. The DNA for the CDR3 is TGTGCCAGCAGCGCGGGACCGACGAACACCGGGGAGCTGTTTTTT.

This clonotype was recorded at least ten times. The chain uses TRBV2 and TRBJ1-4; 7 bases agree with TRBD1. The CDR3 is 14 amino acids. Germline assignment: CDR1 SNHLY and CDR2 FYNNEI. J lost 7 bases, V lost 3 bases, and 5 bases had no gene match. This CDR3 reads CASSDGTAFEKLFF. CDR3 DNA: TGTGCCAGCAGTGATGGGACAGCATTTGAAAAACTGTTTTTT.

This clonotype came up many times. This chain links TRBV7-2 with TRBJ2-1, with TRBD2 identical over 12 bases. There are 15 residues in the CDR3. Unmatched junction bases numbered 7, after V lost 5 bases and J lost 8 bases. Germline V CDR1 and CDR2: SGHTA, FQGNSA. CDR3 bases: TGTGCCAGCAGCGTGACTAGCGGGAGTGGCTATGAGCAGTTCTTC. Protein product: CASSVTSGSGYEQFF.

This chain uses TRBV11-2 with TRBJ2-1; tentatively, D is TRBD1 or TRBD2 (5 bases each). V was shortened by 4 bases and J by 4 bases, with 11 bases between the two germline ends. From germline, CDR1 is SGHAT and CDR2 FQNNGV. The CDR3 covers 14 residues. The CDR3 protein is CASSSGTSYNEQFF. DNA of the CDR3: TGTGCCAGCAGCTCCGGGACCTCATACAATGAGCAGTTCTTC.

In this sample, this clonotype turned up a few times. The chain has TRBV5-1 and TRBJ1-3, with D uncertain. The CDR3 extends over 12 amino acids. Germline CDR1 is SGHRS and CDR2 is YFSETQ. The V and J ends lost 10 bases and 2 bases respectively, with 10 bases between them. The CDR3 loop is CAPRAPGNTIYF. The CDR3 region has the DNA TGCGCCCCAAGGGCTCCTGGAAACACCATATATTTT.

The gene calls are TRBV29-1 and TRBJ2-1, with D tentatively TRBD2 (6 bases). The germline V gene has CDR1 SQVTM and CDR2 ANQGSEA. Trimming shortened V by 3 bases and J by 2 bases, and 11 bases separated the two germline ends. The CDR3 has 14 residues. Here the CDR3 reads CSVDLASAYNEQFF. CDR3 in DNA: TGCAGCGTTGACCTAGCGTCTGCCTACAATGAGCAGTTCTTC.

The chain employs TRBV3-1 and TRBJ1-1, with D hard to call. The CDR3 length is 13 residues. Trimming pared 0 bases from V and 10 bases from J, leaving 12 bases between. Per the germline V gene, CDR1 is LGHDT and CDR2 is YNNKEL (reference sequence). The CDR3 sequence: CASSQDAQAGAFF. CDR3 sequence (DNA): TGTGCCAGCAGCCAAGATGCCCAGGCGGGAGCTTTCTTT. The full variable domain, with the rest looked up from reference TRBV3-1 and TRBJ1-1, is DTAVSQTPKYLVTQMGNDKSIKCEQNLGHDTMYWYKQDSKKFLKIMFSYNNKELIINETVPNRFSPKSPDKAHLNLHINSLELGDSAVYFCASSQDAQAGAFFGQGTRLTVV.

This clonotype was counted between two and nine times. The chain recombines TRBV11-2 with TRBJ2-3; D call uncertain. CDR3 length: 13 residues. Per the germline V gene, CDR1 is SGHAT and CDR2 is FQNNGV. Deletions cut 4 bases from V and 6 bases from J, with 11 bases between. This CDR3 is CASSYQAPDTQYF. DNA for the CDR3: TGTGCCAGCAGCTATCAGGCCCCTGATACGCAGTATTTT.

V and J are TRBV6-2 or TRBV6-3 and TRBJ2-7; a possible D gene is TRBD1 (5 bases). The germline V gene encodes CDR1 MNHEY and CDR2 SVGEGT. Trimming shortened V by 5 bases and J by 4 bases, and 12 bases separated the two germline ends. The CDR3 loop spans 13 amino acids. The CDR3 loop is CASSRYQGYEQYF. CDR3 nucleotides: TGTGCCAGCAGTAGATACCAGGGTTACGAGCAGTACTTC.

This clonotype occurred many times. The rearrangement joins TRBV7-2 to TRBJ1-2; D may be TRBD1 (5 bases). CDR1 and CDR2 from the germline V gene are SGHTA and FQGNSA. This CDR3 has 13 residues. V gave up 5 bases and J gave up 8 bases, with 15 bases separating them. This CDR3 reads CASSPSTGGGYTF. In DNA, the CDR3 is TGTGCCAGCAGCCCATCGACCGGGGGGGGCTACACCTTC.

This clonotype was seen many times. The CDR3 coding sequence is TGTGCCATCAGGGGGACGACGGCATCGGACACTGAAGCTTTCTTT. This codes for CAIRGTTASDTEAFF. The V and J genes are TRBV10-3 and TRBJ1-1; perhaps TRBD1 as D (5 bases). Trimming pared 6 bases from V and 3 bases from J, leaving 17 bases between. CDR1 ENHRY and CDR2 SYGVKD come from the germline V gene. CDR3 length: 15 residues.

The genes are TRBV18 and TRBJ1-5, with D possibly TRBD1 on 5 matching bases. Germline-derived CDR1 and CDR2 are KGHSH and LQKENI. V gave up 4 bases and J gave up 7 bases, with 14 bases separating them. This CDR3 has 14 amino acids. CDR3 in DNA: TGTGCCAGCTCACGAGACCTGGGGGAACAGCCCCAGCATTTT. It encodes CASSRDLGEQPQHF.

This clonotype occurred many times. The chain recombines TRBV7-6 with TRBJ2-3, with a tentative D call TRBD1 (7 bases). The germline CDR1 and CDR2 sequences are SGHVS and FNYEAQ. The CDR3 is made up of 15 amino acids. Between the trimmed V and J ends, which lost 1 base and 6 bases, there was a span of 14 bases. The CDR3 nucleotides are TGTGCCAGCAGCTTAGAGGAGACAGGGAGGGATACGCAGTATTTT. This translates into CASSLEETGRDTQYF.

This clonotype was counted a few times. The CDR3 sequence is CAISEPAAPRYNEQFF. For the CDR3, the DNA is TGTGCCATCAGTGAGCCGGCCGCGCCCCGCTACAATGAGCAGTTCTTC. The chain joins TRBV10-3 to TRBJ2-1; D remains unclear. This CDR3 has 16 amino acids. Germline CDR1 reads ENHRY; CDR2 reads SYGVKD. V lost 2 bases and J 3 bases, leaving 14 bases between the germline ends.

This clonotype has more than one count but fewer than ten. The CDR3 loop reads CASSIDWIGRGGDTQYF. CDR3 bases: TGTGCCAGTAGTATAGATTGGATCGGACGCGGGGGAGATACGCAGTATTTT. The rearrangement uses TRBV19 and TRBJ2-3; 7 positions match TRBD2. V gave up 0 bases and J gave up 5 bases; unmatched junction bases: 11. The CDR3 contains 17 residues. Germline V lookup: CDR1 LNHDA, CDR2 SQIVND (reference sequence).

This clonotype turned up a few times. The chain links TRBV27 to TRBJ2-7; 8 bases are shared with TRBD1. Trimming at V came to 4 bases and at J to 2 bases, leaving 10 bases not matched to a gene. Germline V CDR1 and CDR2: MNHEY, SMNVEV (reference sequence). CDR3 length: 16 amino acids. CDR3: CASSSLRTGTAYEQYF. In nucleotides, the CDR3 is TGTGCCAGCAGTTCCCTGAGGACAGGGACCGCCTACGAGCAGTACTTC.

This clonotype was detected many times. The J gene is TRBJ1-1, the V gene TRBV7-2; D is perhaps TRBD1 (5 bases). V was clipped by 2 bases and J by 12 bases, with 19 bases between them. The CDR3 length is 14 residues. Germline V gene lookup returns CDR1 SGHTA and CDR2 FQGNSA. The CDR3 loop is CASSLHQQAPGTFF. In nucleotides, the CDR3 is TGTGCCAGCAGCTTACATCAACAGGCCCCTGGAACTTTCTTT.

This clonotype has more than one count but fewer than ten. J is TRBJ2-3 and V is TRBV6-6; 11 bases are a match to TRBD1. Losses at the gene ends were 2 bases for V and 1 base for J; bases not matched to a gene: 11. The germline V gene encodes CDR1 MNHNY and CDR2 SVGAGI (reference sequence). This CDR3 region has 19 residues. In DNA form, the CDR3 reads TGTGCCAGCAGTTACGGCCGGACAGGGGGCATATTCGGCACAGATACGCAGTATTTT. As protein: CASSYGRTGGIFGTDTQYF.

The rearrangement joins TRBV29-1 to TRBJ2-1, with TRBD2 matching 9 bases. The CDR3 is made up of 14 amino acids. Germline V CDR1 and CDR2: SQVTM, ANQGSEA. V lost 7 bases to trimming and J lost 7 bases; unmatched junction nucleotides: 11. The DNA for the CDR3 is TGCAGCGGTTGGGGCGGGAGGGCTTTAAATGAGCAGTTCTTC. Amino acids: CSGWGGRALNEQFF.

V usage is TRBV7-2 and J usage is TRBJ2-7; D may be TRBD2 (7 bases). The germline V gene encodes CDR1 SGHTA and CDR2 FQGNSA. The V gene lost 8 bases and the J gene lost 3 bases, with 17 bases spanning the gap. The CDR3 contains 14 residues. CDR3 DNA sequence: TGTGCCAGCTCCGGGGGAGGGGGGGACTACGAGCAGTACTTC. Its translation is CASSGGGGDYEQYF.

The chain joins TRBV7-9 to TRBJ2-3; 7 bases are a match to TRBD2. The CDR3 spans 15 residues. The germline V gene encodes CDR1 SEHNR and CDR2 FQNEAQ (reference sequence). V lost 6 bases and J lost 5; bases outside the gene matches: 11. CDR3 region: CASRGWSPGGDTQYF. The CDR3 DNA is TGTGCCAGCAGAGGTTGGTCCCCGGGGGGAGATACGCAGTATTTT.

The rearrangement joins TRBV7-6 to TRBJ2-7; D may be TRBD1 (5 bases). The CDR3 is 16 amino acids. V lost 5 bases, J lost 2 bases, and 19 bases lay in between. Germline assignment: CDR1 SGHVS and CDR2 FNYEAQ. The CDR3 region is CASSLRGIDYTYEQYF. The CDR3 region has the DNA TGTGCCAGCAGCCTAAGGGGCATTGATTATACCTACGAGCAGTACTTC.

This chain connects TRBV6-6 to TRBJ2-3; possible D gene TRBD2, 7 bases. The CDR3 runs to 16 residues. V lost 5 bases to trimming and J lost 0 bases, with 15 bases between them. Germline V CDR1 and CDR2: MNHNY, SVGAGI (reference sequence). The CDR3 spells CASSGRGGPSTDTQYF. DNA for the CDR3: TGTGCCAGCAGTGGTCGCGGGGGCCCTAGCACAGATACGCAGTATTTT.

This clonotype has just a few counts. The rearrangement uses TRBV12-3 or TRBV12-4 and TRBJ2-1; 14 bases agree with TRBD2. The V segment lost 6 bases and the J segment 7 bases; nucleotides outside the gene matches: 11. The CDR3 is 17 amino acids. Written as DNA, the CDR3 is TGTGCCAGCAGGACTAGCGGGAGGGCCCTAACGGGGAATGAGCAGTTCTTC. Translated: CASRTSGRALTGNEQFF.

The chain uses TRBV2 and TRBJ2-4; D perhaps matches TRBD2 (6 bases). V lost 6 bases to trimming and J lost 7 bases, with 19 bases between them. Germline V gives CDR1 SNHLY, CDR2 FYNNEI. The CDR3 contains 15 residues. CDR3 DNA: TGTGCCAGCAGGGGGGGAGCGGTGCAACGTAACATTCAGTACTTC. As protein: CASRGGAVQRNIQYF. The variable domain in full, completed from reference TRBV2 and TRBJ2-4, reads EPEVTQTPSHQVTQMGQEVILRCVPISNHLYFYWYRQILGQKVEFLVSFYNNEISEKSEIFDDQFSVERPDGSNFTLKIRSTKLEDSAMYFCASRGGAVQRNIQYFGAGTRLSVL.

In its sample, this clonotype was seen many times. This chain links TRBV11-2 with TRBJ1-1, with D hard to call. The V end was cut by 5 bases, the J end by 4 bases, with 11 bases between. The CDR3 runs 13 residues. The germline CDR1 and CDR2 sequences are SGHAT and FQNNGV. CDR3 DNA: TGTGCCAGCAGCCCCGCCCGCTTCACTGAAGCTTTCTTT. Translated: CASSPARFTEAFF.